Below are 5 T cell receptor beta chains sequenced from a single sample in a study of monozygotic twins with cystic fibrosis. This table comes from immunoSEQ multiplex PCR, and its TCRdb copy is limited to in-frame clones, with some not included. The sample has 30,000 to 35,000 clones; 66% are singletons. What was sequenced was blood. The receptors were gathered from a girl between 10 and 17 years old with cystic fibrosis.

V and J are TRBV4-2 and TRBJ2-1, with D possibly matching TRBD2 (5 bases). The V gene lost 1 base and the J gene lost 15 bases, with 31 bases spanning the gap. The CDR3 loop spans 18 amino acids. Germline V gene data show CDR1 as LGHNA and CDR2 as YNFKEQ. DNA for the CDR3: TGTGCCAGCAGCCAAGGTGTAGGGAAACTAGTTGGAAGTTTCTTGCGGTTCTTC. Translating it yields CASSQGVGKLVGSFLRFF.

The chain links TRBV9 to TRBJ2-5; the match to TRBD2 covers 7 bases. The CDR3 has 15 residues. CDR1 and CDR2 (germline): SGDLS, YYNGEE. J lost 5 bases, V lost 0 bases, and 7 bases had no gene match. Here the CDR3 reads CASSVGREVVETQYF. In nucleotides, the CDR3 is TGTGCCAGCAGCGTAGGTCGGGAGGTCGTGGAGACCCAGTACTTC.

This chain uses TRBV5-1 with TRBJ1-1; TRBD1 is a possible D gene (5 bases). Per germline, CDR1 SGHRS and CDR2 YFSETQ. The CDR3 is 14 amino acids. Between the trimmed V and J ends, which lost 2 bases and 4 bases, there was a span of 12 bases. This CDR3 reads CASSFRGATTEAFF. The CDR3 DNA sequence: TGCGCCAGCAGCTTTCGAGGGGCGACCACTGAAGCTTTCTTT.

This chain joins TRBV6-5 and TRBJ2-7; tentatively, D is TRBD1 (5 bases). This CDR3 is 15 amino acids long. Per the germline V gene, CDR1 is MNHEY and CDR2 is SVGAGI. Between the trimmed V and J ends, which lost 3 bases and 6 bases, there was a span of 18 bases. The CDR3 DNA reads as TGTGCCAGCAGTTATGGTCTTAGCAGGGTCGGCGAGCAGTACTTC. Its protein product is CASSYGLSRVGEQYF.

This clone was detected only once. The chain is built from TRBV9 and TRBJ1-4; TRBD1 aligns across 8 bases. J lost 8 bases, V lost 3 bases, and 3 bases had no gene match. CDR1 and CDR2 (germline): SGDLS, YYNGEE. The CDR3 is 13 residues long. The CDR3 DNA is TGTGCCAGCAGCGGGACAGGGACGGAAAAACTGTTTTTT. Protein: CASSGTGTEKLFF.